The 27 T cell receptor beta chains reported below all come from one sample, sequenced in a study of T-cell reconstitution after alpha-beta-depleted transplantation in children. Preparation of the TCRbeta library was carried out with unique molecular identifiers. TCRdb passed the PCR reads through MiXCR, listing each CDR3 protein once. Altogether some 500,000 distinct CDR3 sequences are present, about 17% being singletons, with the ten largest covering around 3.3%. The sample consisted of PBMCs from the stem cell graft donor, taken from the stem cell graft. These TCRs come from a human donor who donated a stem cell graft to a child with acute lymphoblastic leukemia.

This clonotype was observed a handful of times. CDR3: CASSPGAGSGNTIYF. In DNA, the CDR3 is TGTGCCAGCAGTCCAGGGGCCGGCTCTGGAAACACCATATATTTT. This chain links TRBV27 with TRBJ1-3, with a tentative D call TRBD1 (6 bases). The CDR3 is 15 amino acids. Germline CDR1 and CDR2: MNHEY and SMNVEV (reference sequence). V was shortened by 5 bases and J by 0 bases, with 11 bases between the two germline ends.

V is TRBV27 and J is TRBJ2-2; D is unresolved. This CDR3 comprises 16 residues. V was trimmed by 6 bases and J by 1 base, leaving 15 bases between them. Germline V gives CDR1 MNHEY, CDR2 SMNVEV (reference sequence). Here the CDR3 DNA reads TGTGCCAGCAGCCACCCGGCGGACGAGAACACCGGGGAGCTGTTTTTT. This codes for CASSHPADENTGELFF.

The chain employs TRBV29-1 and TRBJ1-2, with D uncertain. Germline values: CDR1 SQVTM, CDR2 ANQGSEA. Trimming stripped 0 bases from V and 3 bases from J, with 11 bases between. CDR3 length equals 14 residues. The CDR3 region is CSVEDREFDYGYTF. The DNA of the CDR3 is TGCAGCGTTGAAGATCGGGAGTTTGACTATGGCTACACCTTC.

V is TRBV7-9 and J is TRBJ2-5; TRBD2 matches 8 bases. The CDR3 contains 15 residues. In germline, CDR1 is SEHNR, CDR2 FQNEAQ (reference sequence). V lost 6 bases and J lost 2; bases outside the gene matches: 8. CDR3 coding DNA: TGTGCCAGCAGATCAGCGGGAGTTAGGCAAGAGACCCAGTACTTC. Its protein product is CASRSAGVRQETQYF.

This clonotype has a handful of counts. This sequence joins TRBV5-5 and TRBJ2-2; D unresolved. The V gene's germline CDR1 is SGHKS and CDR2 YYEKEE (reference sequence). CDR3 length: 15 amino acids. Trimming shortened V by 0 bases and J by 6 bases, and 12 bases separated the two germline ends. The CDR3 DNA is TGTGCCAGCAGCTTGGACATCGGCGGCTCCGGGGAGCTGTTTTTT. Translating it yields CASSLDIGGSGELFF.

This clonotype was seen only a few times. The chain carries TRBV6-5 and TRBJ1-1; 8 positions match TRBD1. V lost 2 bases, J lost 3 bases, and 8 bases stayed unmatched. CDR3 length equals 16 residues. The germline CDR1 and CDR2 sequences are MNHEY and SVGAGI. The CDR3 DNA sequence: TGTGCCAGCAGTTACGGCGCAGGGGGCGACGACACTGAAGCTTTCTTT. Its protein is CASSYGAGGDDTEAFF.

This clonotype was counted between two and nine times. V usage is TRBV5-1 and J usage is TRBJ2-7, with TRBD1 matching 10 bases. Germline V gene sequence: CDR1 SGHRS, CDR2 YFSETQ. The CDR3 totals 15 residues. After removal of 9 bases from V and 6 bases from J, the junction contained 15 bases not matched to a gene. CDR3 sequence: CATPHPGQGTGEQYF. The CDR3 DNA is TGCGCCACCCCACACCCGGGACAGGGGACGGGCGAGCAGTACTTC.

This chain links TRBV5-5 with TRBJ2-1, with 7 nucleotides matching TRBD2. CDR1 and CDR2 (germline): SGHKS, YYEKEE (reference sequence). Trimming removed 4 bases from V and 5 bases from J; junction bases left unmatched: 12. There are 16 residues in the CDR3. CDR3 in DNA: TGTGCCAGCAGCGACTACAACGGGAGGTGGAACAATGAGCAGTTCTTC. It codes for CASSDYNGRWNNEQFF.

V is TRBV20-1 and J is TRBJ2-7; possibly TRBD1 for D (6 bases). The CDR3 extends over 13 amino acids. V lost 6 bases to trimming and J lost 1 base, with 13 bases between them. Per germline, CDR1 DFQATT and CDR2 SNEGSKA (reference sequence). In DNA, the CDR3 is TGCAGTGCCCCTCGGGACACTTCCTACGAGCAGTACTTC. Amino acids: CSAPRDTSYEQYF.

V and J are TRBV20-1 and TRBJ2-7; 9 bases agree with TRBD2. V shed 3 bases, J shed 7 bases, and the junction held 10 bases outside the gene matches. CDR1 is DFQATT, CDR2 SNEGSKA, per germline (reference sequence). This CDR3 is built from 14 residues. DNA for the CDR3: TGCAGTGCTAGCCCTAGCGGGACCAACCTTGAGCAGTACTTC. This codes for CSASPSGTNLEQYF.

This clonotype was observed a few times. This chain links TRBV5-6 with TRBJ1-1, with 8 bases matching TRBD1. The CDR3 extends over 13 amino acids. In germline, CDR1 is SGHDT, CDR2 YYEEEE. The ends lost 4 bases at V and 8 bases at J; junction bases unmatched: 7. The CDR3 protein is CASSRDRGGEAFF. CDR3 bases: TGTGCCAGCAGCAGAGACAGGGGTGGAGAAGCTTTCTTT.

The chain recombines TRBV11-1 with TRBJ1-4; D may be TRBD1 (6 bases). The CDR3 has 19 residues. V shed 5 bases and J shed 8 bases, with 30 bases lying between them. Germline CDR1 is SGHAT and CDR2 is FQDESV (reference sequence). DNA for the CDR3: TGTGCCAGCAGCACTCGACAGGTCATCCCCTCTATCGCTGCCGAAAAACTGTTTTTT. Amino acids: CASSTRQVIPSIAAEKLFF.

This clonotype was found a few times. This CDR3 reads CASSEGWETQYF. CDR3 DNA: TGTGCCAGCAGTGAAGGATGGGAGACCCAGTACTTC. The chain has TRBV2 and TRBJ2-5; D unclear. V shed 1 base and J shed 5 bases, with 5 bases lying between them. The CDR3 spans 12 residues. Germline V gives CDR1 SNHLY, CDR2 FYNNEI. The full variable domain, with the rest looked up from reference TRBV2 and TRBJ2-5, is EPEVTQTPSHQVTQMGQEVILRCVPISNHLYFYWYRQILGQKVEFLVSFYNNEISEKSEIFDDQFSVERPDGSNFTLKIRSTKLEDSAMYFCASSEGWETQYFGPGTRLLVL.

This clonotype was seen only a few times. DNA for the CDR3: TGCGCCAGCAGCCAATTTGTTTCGTACGAGCAGTACTTC. Translation gives CASSQFVSYEQYF. The chain uses TRBV4-1 and TRBJ2-7; D unresolved. Germline CDR1 MGHRA, CDR2 YSYEKL. This CDR3 is built from 13 residues. V was shortened by 2 bases and J by 4 bases, with 9 bases between the two germline ends.

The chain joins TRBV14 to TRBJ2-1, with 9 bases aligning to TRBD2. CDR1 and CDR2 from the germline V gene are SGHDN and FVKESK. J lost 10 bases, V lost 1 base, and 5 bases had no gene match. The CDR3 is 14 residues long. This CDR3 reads CASSQVAGVREQFF. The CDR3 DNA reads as TGTGCCAGCAGCCAAGTAGCGGGAGTTCGGGAGCAGTTCTTC.

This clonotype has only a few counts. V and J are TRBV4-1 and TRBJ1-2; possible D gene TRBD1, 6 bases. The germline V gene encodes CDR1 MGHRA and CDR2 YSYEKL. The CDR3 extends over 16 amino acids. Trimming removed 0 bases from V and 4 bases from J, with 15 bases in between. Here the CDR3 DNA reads TGCGCCAGCAGCCAAGACAGGTTCGCGGGGGCCTATGGCTACACCTTC. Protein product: CASSQDRFAGAYGYTF.

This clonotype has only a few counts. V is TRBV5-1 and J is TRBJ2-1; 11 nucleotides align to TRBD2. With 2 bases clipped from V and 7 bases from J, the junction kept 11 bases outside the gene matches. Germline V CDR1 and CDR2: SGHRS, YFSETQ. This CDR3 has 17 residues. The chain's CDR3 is CASSFGPSGRMGNEQFF. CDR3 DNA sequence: TGCGCCAGCAGCTTCGGACCTAGCGGGAGGATGGGAAATGAGCAGTTCTTC.

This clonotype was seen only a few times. The CDR3 DNA sequence: TGTGCCAGCAGTTTAATTAATCTGGCAGCCCAGCATTTT. This gives the protein CASSLINLAAQHF. The chain recombines TRBV27 with TRBJ1-5, with D hard to call. The germline V gene encodes CDR1 MNHEY and CDR2 SMNVEV (reference sequence). The germline V and J ends were trimmed by 2 bases and 11 bases, with 13 bases remaining between them. This CDR3 has 13 residues.

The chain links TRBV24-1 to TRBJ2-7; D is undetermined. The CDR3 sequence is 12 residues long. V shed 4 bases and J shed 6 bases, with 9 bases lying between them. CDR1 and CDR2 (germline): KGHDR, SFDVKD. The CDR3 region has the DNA TGTGCCACCAGTGACTTAGGCACCGAGCAGTACTTC. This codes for CATSDLGTEQYF.

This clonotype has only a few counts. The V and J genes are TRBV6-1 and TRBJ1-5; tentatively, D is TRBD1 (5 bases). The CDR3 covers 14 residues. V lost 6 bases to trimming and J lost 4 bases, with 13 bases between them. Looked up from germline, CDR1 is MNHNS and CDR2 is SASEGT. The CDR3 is CASSPAGGNQPQHF. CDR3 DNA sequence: TGTGCCAGCAGCCCGGCGGGGGGGAATCAGCCCCAGCATTTT.

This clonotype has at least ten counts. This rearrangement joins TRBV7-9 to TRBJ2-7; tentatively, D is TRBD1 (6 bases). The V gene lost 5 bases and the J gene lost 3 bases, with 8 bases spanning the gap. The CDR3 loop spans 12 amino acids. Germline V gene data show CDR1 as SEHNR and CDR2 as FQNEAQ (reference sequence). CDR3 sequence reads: CASSRGGYEQYF. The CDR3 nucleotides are TGTGCCAGCAGCCGAGGGGGCTACGAGCAGTACTTC.

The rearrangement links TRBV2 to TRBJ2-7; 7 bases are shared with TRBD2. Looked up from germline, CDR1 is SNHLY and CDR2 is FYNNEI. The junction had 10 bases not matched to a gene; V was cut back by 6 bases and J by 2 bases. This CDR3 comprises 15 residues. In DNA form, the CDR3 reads TGTGCCAGCAGAGCCGCTGGGGGGAGGGCCTACGAGCAGTACTTC. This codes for CASRAAGGRAYEQYF.

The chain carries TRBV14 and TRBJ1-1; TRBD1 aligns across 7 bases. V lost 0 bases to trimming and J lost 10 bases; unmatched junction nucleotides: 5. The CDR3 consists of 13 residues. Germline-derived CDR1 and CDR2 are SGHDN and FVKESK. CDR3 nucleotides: TGTGCCAGCAGCCAAGATCCGGGACAGAGAGCTTTCTTT. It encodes CASSQDPGQRAFF.

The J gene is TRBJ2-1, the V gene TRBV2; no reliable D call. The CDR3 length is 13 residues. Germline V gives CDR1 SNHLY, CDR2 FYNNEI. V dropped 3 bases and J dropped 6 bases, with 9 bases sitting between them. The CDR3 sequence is CASSDRLANEQFF. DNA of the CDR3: TGTGCCAGCAGTGACCGTCTGGCCAATGAGCAGTTCTTC.

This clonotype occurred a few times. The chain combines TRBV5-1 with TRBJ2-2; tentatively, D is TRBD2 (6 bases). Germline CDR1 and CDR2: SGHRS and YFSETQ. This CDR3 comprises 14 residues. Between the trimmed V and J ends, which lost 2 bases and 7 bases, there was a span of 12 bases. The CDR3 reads CASSFTGTLGELFF. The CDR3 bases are TGCGCCAGCAGCTTTACCGGGACTCTCGGGGAGCTGTTTTTT.

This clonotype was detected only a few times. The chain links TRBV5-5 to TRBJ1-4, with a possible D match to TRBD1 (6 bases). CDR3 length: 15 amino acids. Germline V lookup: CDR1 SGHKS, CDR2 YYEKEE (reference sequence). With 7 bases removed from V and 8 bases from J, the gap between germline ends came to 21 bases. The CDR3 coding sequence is TGTGCCAGCCGTGAAACCGGACAGCCCGAAGAAAAACTGTTTTTT. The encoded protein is CASRETGQPEEKLFF.

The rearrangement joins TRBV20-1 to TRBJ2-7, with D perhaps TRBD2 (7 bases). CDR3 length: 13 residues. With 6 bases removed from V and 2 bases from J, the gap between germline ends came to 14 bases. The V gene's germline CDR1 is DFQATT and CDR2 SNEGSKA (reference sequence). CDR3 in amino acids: CSARRGGTYEQYF. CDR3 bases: TGCAGTGCGAGGAGGGGGGGAACCTACGAGCAGTACTTC.